This is a list of T cell receptor beta chains from one sample in a study of blood T cell repertoires in COVID-19. Clones were read by immunoSEQ multiplex PCR, and TCRdb kept only the in-frame ones, dropping some. The sample has some 240,000 clones, 80% to 85% seen once. Sequencing was carried out using peripheral blood. The receptors stem from a middle-aged woman who had recovered from COVID-19. The CDR3 runs from the conserved cysteine through the conserved F or W. A D gene is named only where the DNA matches it firmly. A row's size may be missing; if present it is once, few, many or a size class.

j_gene,v_gene,abundance,d_gene,len,CDR3nt,CDR3aa
TRBJ2-3,TRBV2,-,TRBD2,14,TGTGCCAGCAGTGATAGCGGGGGGAACGATACGCAGTATTTT,CASSDSGGNDTQYF
TRBJ1-5,TRBV27,-,-,14,TGTGCCAGCAGTCCTGGGGCAGGTAATCAGCCCCAGCATTTT,CASSPGAGNQPQHF
TRBJ2-2,TRBV5-1,-,-,15,TGCGCCAGCAGCGGGGGGGCGCCGGGCACCGGGGAGCTGTTTTTT,CASSGGAPGTGELFF
TRBJ1-5,TRBV2,-,TRBD1,12,TGTGCCAGTTCGGACAGGAGGGGGCCCCAGCATTTT,CASSDRRGPQHF
TRBJ2-5,TRBV11-3,-,TRBD1,14,TGTGCCAGCAGCATGACAGGGGTCGGAGAGACCCAGTACTTC,CASSMTGVGETQYF
TRBJ2-3,TRBV6-5,-,-,16,TGTGCCAGCAGTTATTCCCCGCCGACTAGTTCAGATACGCAGTATTTT,CASSYSPPTSSDTQYF
TRBJ2-3,TRBV6-4,-,-,15,TGTGCCAGCAGTCGCATGGGGGGATCGACAGATACGCAGTATTTT,CASSRMGGSTDTQYF
TRBJ1-6,TRBV27,-,TRBD1,14,TGTGCCAGCAGTTGGACAGGGAACAATTCACCCCTCCACTTT,CASSWTGNNSPLHF
TRBJ2-1,TRBV4-2,many,TRBD2,18,TGTGCCAGCAGCCCCGAATATCGTACTAGCGGGGGGGCTAGTCCGCCGTTCTTC,CASSPEYRTSGGASPPFF
TRBJ1-2,TRBV5-8,-,-,15,TGTGCCAGCAGCCCGTTCGGGTTAGCTAACTATGGCTACACCTTC,CASSPFGLANYGYTF
TRBJ2-5,TRBV6-6,few,TRBD1,19,TGTGCCAGCAGTCACGAGAACCCCTTACAGGGGGCCAACCACGGGACCCAGTACTTC,CASSHENPLQGANHGTQYF
TRBJ1-2,TRBV2,-,-,9,TGTGCCAGTTATAATGGCTACACCTTC,CASYNGYTF
TRBJ1-2,TRBV6-6,-,-,15,TGTGCCAGCAGTTTGCAGGGGTCTGGTAGCTATGGCTACACCTTC,CASSLQGSGSYGYTF
TRBJ2-2,TRBV6-4,-,TRBD2,14,TGTGCCATAATAGCGGGGGGCTTTTCCGGGGAGCTGTTTTTT,CAIIAGGFSGELFF
TRBJ1-3,TRBV9,-,-,17,TGTGCCAGCAGCGTAGAGGGGAGGGCTCCCCCTGGAAACACCATATATTTT,CASSVEGRAPPGNTIYF
TRBJ1-3,TRBV19,-,-,15,TGTGCCAGTAGTTCCAGAATCTCCTCTGGAAACACCATATATTTT,CASSSRISSGNTIYF
TRBJ1-5,TRBV27,-,-,13,TGTGCCAGCAGTTTTGCGGGCAATCAGCCCCAGCATTTT,CASSFAGNQPQHF
TRBJ2-5,TRBV28,-,TRBD2,16,TGTGCCAGCAGTTTAGCTAGCGGGGGGATACAAGAGACCCAGTACTTC,CASSLASGGIQETQYF
TRBJ2-7,TRBV13,-,-,14,TGTGCCAGCGGCCCAAGGGGTAACCCCTACGAGCAGTACTTC,CASGPRGNPYEQYF
TRBJ1-3,TRBV20-1,-,-,13,TGCAGTGCTAGTTACGGCGGTGGAAACACCATATATTTT,CSASYGGGNTIYF
TRBJ2-5,TRBV10-2,-,-,15,TGCGCCAGCAGTGAGATCGGGGGTTTGGGGGAGACCCAGTACTTC,CASSEIGGLGETQYF
TRBJ2-5,TRBV5-1,-,-,13,TGCGCCAGCAGCTCTTCAGGGTTAGAGACCCAGTACTTC,CASSSSGLETQYF
TRBJ1-1,TRBV12-3/TRBV12-4,-,-,13,TGTGCCAGCAGTTTTTACATGAACACTGAAGCTTTCTTT,CASSFYMNTEAFF
TRBJ2-3,TRBV27,-,-,11,TGTGCCAGCAGTTTACCTCCTACGCAGTATTTT,CASSLPPTQYF
TRBJ1-6,TRBV11-2,-,TRBD1,19,TGTGCCAGCAGCTTAGCGCGGATACAGGGGGCGAGAGGCTATTCACCCCTCCACTTT,CASSLARIQGARGYSPLHF
TRBJ2-7,TRBV2,few,-,13,TGTGCCAGCAGTTGGGCCCAAACCAGCGAGCAGTACTTC,CASSWAQTSEQYF
TRBJ2-7,TRBV5-1,-,-,14,TGCGCCAGCAGCTTGGAGCGGAGCTCCTACGAGCAGTACTTC,CASSLERSSYEQYF
TRBJ1-5,TRBV19,-,TRBD1,16,TGTGCCAGTAGTATAGGGGCAGGGGGAAGCAATCAGCCCCAGCATTTT,CASSIGAGGSNQPQHF
TRBJ2-4,TRBV15,-,-,14,TGTGCCACCAGCAGCGGACTAGCCAAAAACATTCAGTACTTC,CATSSGLAKNIQYF
TRBJ2-7,TRBV7-3,once,TRBD2,15,TGTGCCAGCAGCTTCCAGAGCGGGGGGGAATACGAGCAGTACTTC,CASSFQSGGEYEQYF
TRBJ2-7,TRBV7-6,-,-,16,TGTGCCAGCAGCAGATATAGACAGGAGGTCTCCTACGAGCAGTACTTC,CASSRYRQEVSYEQYF